This TCR beta chain came from a study of shared clonotypes between healthy human individuals. Study results and limitations: Clonotype sharing among donors likely depends on sequencing depth.

To note about this clone: Its target is unknown.

Replicate PCRs for sorted subsets used around 190 ng DNA; this equaled 25,000 to 30,000 T cell genomes. Sequenced by immunoSEQ multiplex PCR; TCRdb stores in-frame clones only, minus some. The repertoire includes a few million clones, more than 80% of them detected once, and about 0.13% sits in the top ten. Sequencing was done on a sample of naive CD4+ T cells sorted from blood. Subset described: CD45RA+ positively selected. This sequence was found in a man aged 18 to 29 in good health.

This CDR3 reads CASSSRTVSSYNEQFF. CDR3 in DNA: TGTGCCAGCAGTTCTAGGACAGTGAGCTCCTACAATGAGCAGTTCTTC. This rearrangement joins TRBV11-2 to TRBJ2-1; D may be TRBD1 (6 bases). With 6 bases removed from V and 0 bases from J, the gap between germline ends came to 15 bases. The CDR3 has 16 residues. Germline CDR1 and CDR2: SGHAT and FQNNGV.